Sequencing of this T cell receptor (beta chain) was carried out in a study of cytomegalovirus exposure and HLA in healthy donors. It was with 60 Vbeta and 13 Jbeta primers that the PCR ran. TCRdb keeps only in-frame clones here, not all; method: immunoSEQ multiplex PCR. Of 150,000 to 200,000 clones in the sample, around 68% were seen once. The CDR3 runs 13 residues. The ends lost 9 bases at V and 4 bases at J; junction bases unmatched: 5. CDR1 is LNHDA, CDR2 SQIVND, per germline (reference sequence). Specimen: PBMCs. This receptor was taken from a man aged 25 to 40 in good health and CMV-seropositive. The chain employs TRBV19 and TRBJ1-4, with 7 bases that match TRBD1. CDR3 nucleotide sequence: TGTGCCAGCCGGGACAGACTTAATGAAAAACTGTTTTTT. Its translation: CASRDRLNEKLFF.